The 2 T cell receptor beta chains below all came from one sample that was sequenced in a study of blood T cell repertoires in COVID-19. Clones were sequenced by immunoSEQ multiplex PCR, and TCRdb holds only the in-frame ones, with some missing. This table has around 40,000 clones, around 80% appearing once. Input material: peripheral blood. These TCRs come from a man older than 75 with active or convalescent COVID-19.

There are a few counts of this clone. The chain combines TRBV25-1 with TRBJ1-1, with TRBD1 matching over 8 bases. Per the germline V gene, CDR1 is MGHDK and CDR2 is SYGVNS. The CDR3 extends over 14 amino acids. Losses at the gene ends were 3 bases for V and 7 bases for J; bases not matched to a gene: 7. Written as DNA, the CDR3 is TGTGCCAGCAGTGAGGACAGGGTTGACGGTGAAGCTTTCTTT. This gives the protein CASSEDRVDGEAFF.

V gene TRBV24-1 combines with J gene TRBJ1-5; the D is unclear. Germline V gives CDR1 KGHDR, CDR2 SFDVKD. The CDR3 contains 13 residues. The chain's CDR3 is CAIGGWAGQPQHF. The CDR3 DNA sequence: TGTGCTATCGGTGGATGGGCTGGTCAGCCCCAGCATTTT.